This TCR beta chain is drawn from a study of Ad26.COV2.S vaccination and SARS-CoV-2 variants. Measured with immunoSEQ multiplex PCR; TCRdb has only the in-frame clones, and not every one. This table holds some 420,000 clones, approximately 87% found once. Treatment described: some 20 received Ad26.COV2.S at low or high dose, single or two shots; about 5 received placebo; per-sample allocation not given. Repertoires come from day 63 after the first vaccine or placebo injection. The V gene's germline CDR1 is GTSNPN and CDR2 SVGIG (reference sequence). The length of the CDR3 is 10 residues. The V end was cut by 0 bases, the J end by 3 bases, with 0 bases between.

This receptor was taken from a person aged 18-60 years who received the Ad26.COV2.S COVID-19 vaccine or a placebo. The sample in question was peripheral blood, obtained in a trial of Ad26.COV2.S vaccine versus placebo. The chain combines TRBV30 with TRBJ2-7; D not certain. The CDR3 region has the DNA TGTGCCTGGAGTGTCTACGAGCAGTACTTC. It codes for CAWSVYEQYF.